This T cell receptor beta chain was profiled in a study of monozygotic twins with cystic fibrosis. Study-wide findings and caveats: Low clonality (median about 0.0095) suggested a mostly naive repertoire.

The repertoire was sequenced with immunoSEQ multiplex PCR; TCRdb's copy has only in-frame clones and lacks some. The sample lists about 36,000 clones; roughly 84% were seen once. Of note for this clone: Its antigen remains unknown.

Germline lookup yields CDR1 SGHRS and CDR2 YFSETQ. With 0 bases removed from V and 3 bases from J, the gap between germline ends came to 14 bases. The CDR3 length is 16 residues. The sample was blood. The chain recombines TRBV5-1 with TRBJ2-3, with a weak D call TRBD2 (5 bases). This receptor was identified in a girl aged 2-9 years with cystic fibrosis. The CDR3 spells CASSLAEASITDTQYF. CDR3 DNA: TGCGCCAGCAGCTTGGCCGAGGCTAGCATAACAGATACGCAGTATTTT.